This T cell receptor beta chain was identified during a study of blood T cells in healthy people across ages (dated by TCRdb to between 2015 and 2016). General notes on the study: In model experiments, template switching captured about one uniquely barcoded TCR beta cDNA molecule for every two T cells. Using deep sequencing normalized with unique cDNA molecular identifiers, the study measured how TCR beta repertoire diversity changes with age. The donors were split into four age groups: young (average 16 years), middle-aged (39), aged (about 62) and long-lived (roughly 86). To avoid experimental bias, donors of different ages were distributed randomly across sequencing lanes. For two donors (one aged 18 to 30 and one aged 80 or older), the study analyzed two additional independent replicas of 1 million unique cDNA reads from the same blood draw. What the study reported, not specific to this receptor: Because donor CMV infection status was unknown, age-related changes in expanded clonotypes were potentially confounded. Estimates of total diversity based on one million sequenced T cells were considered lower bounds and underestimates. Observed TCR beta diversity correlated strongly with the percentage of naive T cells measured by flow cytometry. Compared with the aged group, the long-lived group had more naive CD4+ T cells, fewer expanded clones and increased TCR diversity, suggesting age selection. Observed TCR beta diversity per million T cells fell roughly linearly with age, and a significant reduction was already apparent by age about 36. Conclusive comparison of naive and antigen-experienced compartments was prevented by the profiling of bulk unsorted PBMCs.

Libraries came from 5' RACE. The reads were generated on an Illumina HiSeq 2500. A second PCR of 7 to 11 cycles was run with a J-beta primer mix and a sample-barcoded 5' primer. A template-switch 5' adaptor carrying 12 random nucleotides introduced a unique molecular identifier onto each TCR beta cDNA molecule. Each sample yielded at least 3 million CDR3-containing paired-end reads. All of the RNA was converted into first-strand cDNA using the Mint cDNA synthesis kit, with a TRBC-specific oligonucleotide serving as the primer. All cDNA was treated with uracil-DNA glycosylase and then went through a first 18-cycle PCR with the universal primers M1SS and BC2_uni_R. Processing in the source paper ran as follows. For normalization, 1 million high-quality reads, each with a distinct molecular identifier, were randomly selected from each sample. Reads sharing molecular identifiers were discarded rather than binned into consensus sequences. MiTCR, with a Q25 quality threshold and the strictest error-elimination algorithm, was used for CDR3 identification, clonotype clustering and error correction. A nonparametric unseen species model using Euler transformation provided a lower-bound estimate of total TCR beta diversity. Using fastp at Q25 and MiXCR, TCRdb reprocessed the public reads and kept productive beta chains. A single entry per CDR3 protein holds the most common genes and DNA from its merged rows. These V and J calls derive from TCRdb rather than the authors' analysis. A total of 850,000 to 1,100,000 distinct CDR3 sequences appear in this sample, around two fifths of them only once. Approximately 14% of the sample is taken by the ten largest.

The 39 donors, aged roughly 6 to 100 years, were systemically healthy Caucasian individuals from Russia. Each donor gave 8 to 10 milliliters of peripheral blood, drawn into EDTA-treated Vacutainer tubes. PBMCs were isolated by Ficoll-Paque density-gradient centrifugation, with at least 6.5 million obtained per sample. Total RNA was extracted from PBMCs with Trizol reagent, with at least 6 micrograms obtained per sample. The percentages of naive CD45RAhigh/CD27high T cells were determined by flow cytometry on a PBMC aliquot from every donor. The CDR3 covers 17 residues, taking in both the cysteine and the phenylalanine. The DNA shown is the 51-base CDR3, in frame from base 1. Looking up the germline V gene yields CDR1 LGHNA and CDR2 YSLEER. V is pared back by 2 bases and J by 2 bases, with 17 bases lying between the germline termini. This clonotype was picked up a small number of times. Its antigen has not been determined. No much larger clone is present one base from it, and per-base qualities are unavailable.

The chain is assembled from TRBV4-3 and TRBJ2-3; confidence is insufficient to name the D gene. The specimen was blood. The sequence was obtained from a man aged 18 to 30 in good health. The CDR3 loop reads CASSQQEGFSFTDTQYF. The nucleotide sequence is TGCGCCAGCAGCCAACAAGAAGGCTTTTCTTTCACAGATACGCAGTATTTT.